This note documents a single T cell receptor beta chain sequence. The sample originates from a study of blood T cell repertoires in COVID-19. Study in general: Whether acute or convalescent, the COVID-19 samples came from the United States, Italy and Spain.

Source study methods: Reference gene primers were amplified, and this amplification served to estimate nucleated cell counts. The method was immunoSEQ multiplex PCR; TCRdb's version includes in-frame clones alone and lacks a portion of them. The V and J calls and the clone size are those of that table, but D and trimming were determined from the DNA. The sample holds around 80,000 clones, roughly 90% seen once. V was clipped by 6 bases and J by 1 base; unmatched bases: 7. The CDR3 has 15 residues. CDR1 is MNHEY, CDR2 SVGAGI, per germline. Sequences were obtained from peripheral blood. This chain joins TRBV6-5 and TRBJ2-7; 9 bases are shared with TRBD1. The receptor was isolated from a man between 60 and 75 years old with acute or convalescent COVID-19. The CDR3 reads CASRNGQGISYEQYF. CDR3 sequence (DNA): TGTGCCAGCAGAAACGGACAGGGGATATCCTACGAGCAGTACTTC.